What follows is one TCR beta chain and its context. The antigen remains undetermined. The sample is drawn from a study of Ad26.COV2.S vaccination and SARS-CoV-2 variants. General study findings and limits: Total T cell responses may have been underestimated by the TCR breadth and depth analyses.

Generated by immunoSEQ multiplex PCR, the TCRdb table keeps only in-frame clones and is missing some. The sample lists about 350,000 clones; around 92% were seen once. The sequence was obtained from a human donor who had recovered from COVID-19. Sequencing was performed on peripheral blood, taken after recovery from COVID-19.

The CDR3 spells CASSLWASGGYEQYF. CDR3 sequence (DNA): TGTGCCAGCAGCTTGTGGGCTTCCGGGGGCTACGAGCAGTACTTC. V usage is TRBV5-4 and J usage is TRBJ2-7; weak D call: TRBD2 (6 bases). Trimming removed 1 base at V and 3 bases at J, with 14 bases between. The germline V gene encodes CDR1 SGHNT and CDR2 YYREEE (reference sequence). This CDR3 has 15 residues.